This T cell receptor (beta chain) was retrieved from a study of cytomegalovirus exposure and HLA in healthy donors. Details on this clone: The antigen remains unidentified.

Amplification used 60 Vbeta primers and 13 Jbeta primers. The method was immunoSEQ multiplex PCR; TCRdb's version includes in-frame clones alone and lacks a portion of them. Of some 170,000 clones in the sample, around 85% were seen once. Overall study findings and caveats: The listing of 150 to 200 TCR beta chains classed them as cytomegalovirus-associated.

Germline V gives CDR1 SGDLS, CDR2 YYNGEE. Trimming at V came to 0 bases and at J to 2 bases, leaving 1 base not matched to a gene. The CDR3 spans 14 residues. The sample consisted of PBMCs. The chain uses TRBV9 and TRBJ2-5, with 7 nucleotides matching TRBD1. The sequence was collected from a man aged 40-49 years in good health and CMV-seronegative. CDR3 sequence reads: CASSVGGQQETQYF. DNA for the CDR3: TGTGCCAGCAGCGTAGGGGGACAGCAAGAGACCCAGTACTTC.